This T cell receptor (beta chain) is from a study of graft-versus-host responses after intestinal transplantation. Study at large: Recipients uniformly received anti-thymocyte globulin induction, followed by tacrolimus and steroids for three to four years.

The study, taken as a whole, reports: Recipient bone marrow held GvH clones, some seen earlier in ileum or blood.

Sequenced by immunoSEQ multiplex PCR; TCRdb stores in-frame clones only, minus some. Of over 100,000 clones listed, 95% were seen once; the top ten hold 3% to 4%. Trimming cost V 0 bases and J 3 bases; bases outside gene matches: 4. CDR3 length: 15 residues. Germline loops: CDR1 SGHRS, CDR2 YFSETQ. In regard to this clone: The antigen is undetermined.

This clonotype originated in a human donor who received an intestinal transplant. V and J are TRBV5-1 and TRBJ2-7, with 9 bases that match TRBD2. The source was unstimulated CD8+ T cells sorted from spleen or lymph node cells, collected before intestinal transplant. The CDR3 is CASSLGPSGVYEQYF. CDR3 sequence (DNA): TGCGCCAGCAGCTTGGGGCCTAGCGGGGTCTACGAGCAGTACTTC.